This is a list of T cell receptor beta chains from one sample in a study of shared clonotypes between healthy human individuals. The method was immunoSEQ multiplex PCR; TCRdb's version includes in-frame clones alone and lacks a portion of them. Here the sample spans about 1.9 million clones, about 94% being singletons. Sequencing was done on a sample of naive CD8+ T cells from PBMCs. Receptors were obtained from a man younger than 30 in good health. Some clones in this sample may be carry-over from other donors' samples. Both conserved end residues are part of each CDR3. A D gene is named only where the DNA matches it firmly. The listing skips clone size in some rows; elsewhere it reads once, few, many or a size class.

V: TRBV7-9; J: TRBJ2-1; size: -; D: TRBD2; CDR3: CASSPRVGSGRSNEQFF; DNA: TGTGCCAGCAGCCCGAGGGTAGGGAGCGGGAGATCCAATGAGCAGTTCTTC
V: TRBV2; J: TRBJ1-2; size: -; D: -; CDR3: CASEEMDSGYYGYTF; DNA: TGTGCCAGCGAAGAAATGGACAGCGGATACTATGGCTACACCTTC
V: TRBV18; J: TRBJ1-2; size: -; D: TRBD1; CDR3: CASSPPPGGDGYTF; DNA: TGTGCCAGCTCACCACCGCCAGGGGGCGATGGCTACACCTTC
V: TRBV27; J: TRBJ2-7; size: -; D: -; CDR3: CASSLGVGEQYF; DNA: TGTGCCAGCAGTTTAGGTGTAGGCGAGCAGTACTTC
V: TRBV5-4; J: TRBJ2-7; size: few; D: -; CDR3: CASSLAPGWEQYF; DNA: TGTGCCAGCAGCTTGGCCCCGGGGTGGGAGCAGTACTTC
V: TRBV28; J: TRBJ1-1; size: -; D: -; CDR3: CASSPQRPDRNTEAFF; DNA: TGTGCCAGCAGTCCCCAAAGACCTGATCGGAACACTGAAGCTTTCTTT
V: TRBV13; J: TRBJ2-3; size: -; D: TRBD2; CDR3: CASSSRTSGRYADTQYF; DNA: TGTGCCAGCAGCTCCCGGACTAGCGGGAGGTACGCAGATACGCAGTATTTT
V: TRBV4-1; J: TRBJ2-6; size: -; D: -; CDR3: CASSPTVGFTFSGANVLTF; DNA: TGCGCCAGCAGCCCCACTGTGGGATTCACTTTCTCTGGGGCCAACGTCCTGACTTTC
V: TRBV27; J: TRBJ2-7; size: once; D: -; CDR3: CASSFSRLGEQYF; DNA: TGTGCCAGCAGTTTTTCTCGCTTAGGCGAGCAGTACTTC
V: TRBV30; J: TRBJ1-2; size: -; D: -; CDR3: CAWSQPRRGGRDGYTF; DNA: TGTGCCTGGAGTCAACCCCGTCGGGGTGGGCGCGATGGCTACACCTTC